This TCR beta chain was obtained from a study of blood T cell repertoires in COVID-19. Study summary: There were acute and convalescent COVID-19 samples, and they came from the United States, Italy and Spain. The cDNA or gDNA used as material had been derived from T cells, B-cell-depleted T cells, or PBMCs.

V lost 5 bases and J lost 3; bases outside the gene matches: 12. The CDR3 spans 16 residues. Germline V gene lookup returns CDR1 LNHDA and CDR2 SQIVND (reference sequence). As processed by the authors: The authors estimated nucleated cell counts from reference gene primer amplification. The assay was immunoSEQ multiplex PCR, and TCRdb's table has in-frame clones only and misses some. The DNA gave D and trimming, while V, J and clone size come from that table. The table shows about 160,000 clones, with around 80% occurring only once. The sequence was collected from a man in his sixties with acute or convalescent COVID-19. The sequenced material came from peripheral blood. This chain connects TRBV19 to TRBJ2-7; TRBD1 matches at 8 bases. The CDR3 spells CASSVAGGRGLYEQYF. As DNA, the CDR3 is TGTGCCAGTAGTGTGGCAGGGGGCCGGGGTCTCTACGAGCAGTACTTC.